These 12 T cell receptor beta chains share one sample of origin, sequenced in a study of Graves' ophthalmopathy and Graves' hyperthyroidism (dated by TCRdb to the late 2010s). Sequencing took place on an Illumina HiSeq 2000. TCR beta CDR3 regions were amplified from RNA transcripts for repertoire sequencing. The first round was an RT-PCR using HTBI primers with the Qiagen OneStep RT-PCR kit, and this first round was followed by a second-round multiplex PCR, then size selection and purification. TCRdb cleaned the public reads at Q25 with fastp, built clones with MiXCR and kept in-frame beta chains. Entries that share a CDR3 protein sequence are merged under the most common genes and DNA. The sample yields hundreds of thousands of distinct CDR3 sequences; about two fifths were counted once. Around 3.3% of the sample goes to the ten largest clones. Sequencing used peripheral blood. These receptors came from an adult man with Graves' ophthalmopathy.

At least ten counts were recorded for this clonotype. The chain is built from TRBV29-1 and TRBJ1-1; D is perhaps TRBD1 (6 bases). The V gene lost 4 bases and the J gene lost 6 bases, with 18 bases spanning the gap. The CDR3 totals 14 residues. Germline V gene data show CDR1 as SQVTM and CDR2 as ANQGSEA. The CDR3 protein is CSVGGGRGQSEAFF. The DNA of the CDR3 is TGCAGCGTTGGGGGGGGCAGAGGGCAATCTGAAGCTTTCTTT.

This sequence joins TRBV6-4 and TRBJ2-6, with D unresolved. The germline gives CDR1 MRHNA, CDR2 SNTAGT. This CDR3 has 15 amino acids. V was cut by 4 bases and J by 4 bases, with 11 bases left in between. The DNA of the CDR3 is TGTGCCAGCAGTGGTGGACGGCGGGGGGCCAACGTCCTGACTTTC. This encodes CASSGGRRGANVLTF.

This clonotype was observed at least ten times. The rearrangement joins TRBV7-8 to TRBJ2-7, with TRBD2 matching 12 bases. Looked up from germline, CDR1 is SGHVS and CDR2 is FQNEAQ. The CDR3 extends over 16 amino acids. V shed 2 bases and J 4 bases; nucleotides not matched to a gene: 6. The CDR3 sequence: CASSLPSLAGGYEQYF. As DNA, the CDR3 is TGTGCCAGCAGCTTACCCTCACTAGCGGGGGGTTACGAGCAGTACTTC.

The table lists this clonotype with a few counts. The CDR3 nucleotides are TGCAGTGCTAGAGATAGATTAGGGCCAGAACGCTATGGCTACACCTTC. This gives the protein CSARDRLGPERYGYTF. This chain joins TRBV20-1 and TRBJ1-2; D is uncertain. This CDR3 is built from 16 residues. Germline CDR1 reads DFQATT; CDR2 reads SNEGSKA (reference sequence). Trimming pared 0 bases from V and 4 bases from J, leaving 18 bases between.

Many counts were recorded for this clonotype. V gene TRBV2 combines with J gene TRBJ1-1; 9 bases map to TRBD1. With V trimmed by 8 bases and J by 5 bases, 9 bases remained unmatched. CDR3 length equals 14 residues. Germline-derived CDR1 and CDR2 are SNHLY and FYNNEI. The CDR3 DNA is TGTGCCAGCCAGACAGGGGGTTATACAACTGAAGCTTTCTTT. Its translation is CASQTGGYTTEAFF.

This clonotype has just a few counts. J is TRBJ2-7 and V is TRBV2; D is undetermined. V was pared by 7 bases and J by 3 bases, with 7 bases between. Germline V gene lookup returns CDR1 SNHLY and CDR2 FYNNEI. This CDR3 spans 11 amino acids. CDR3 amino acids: CASKVGYEQYF. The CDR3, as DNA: TGTGCCAGCAAGGTGGGCTACGAGCAGTACTTC. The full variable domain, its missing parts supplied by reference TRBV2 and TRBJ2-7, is EPEVTQTPSHQVTQMGQEVILRCVPISNHLYFYWYRQILGQKVEFLVSFYNNEISEKSEIFDDQFSVERPDGSNFTLKIRSTKLEDSAMYFCASKVGYEQYFGPGTRLTVT.

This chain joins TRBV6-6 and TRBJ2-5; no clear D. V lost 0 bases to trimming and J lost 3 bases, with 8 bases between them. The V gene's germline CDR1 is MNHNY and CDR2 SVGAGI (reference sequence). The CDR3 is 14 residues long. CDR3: CASSYSSGEETQYF. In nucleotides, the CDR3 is TGTGCCAGCAGTTACTCGTCTGGGGAAGAGACCCAGTACTTC.

As DNA, the CDR3 is TGTGCCAGCAGCCCCCGGGGTCGGGAGCAGTACTTC. It yields the protein CASSPRGREQYF. The V and J genes are TRBV7-8 and TRBJ2-7, with a possible D match to TRBD2 (5 bases). The CDR3 extends over 12 amino acids. Germline V lookup: CDR1 SGHVS, CDR2 FQNEAQ. Trimming removed 5 bases at V and 7 bases at J, with 12 bases between.

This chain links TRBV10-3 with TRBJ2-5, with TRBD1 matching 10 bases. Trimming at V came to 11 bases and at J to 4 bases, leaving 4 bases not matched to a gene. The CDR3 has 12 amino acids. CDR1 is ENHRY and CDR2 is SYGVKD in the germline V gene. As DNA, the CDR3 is TGTGCCGCGACAGGGGGCAGAGAGACCCAGTACTTC. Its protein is CAATGGRETQYF.

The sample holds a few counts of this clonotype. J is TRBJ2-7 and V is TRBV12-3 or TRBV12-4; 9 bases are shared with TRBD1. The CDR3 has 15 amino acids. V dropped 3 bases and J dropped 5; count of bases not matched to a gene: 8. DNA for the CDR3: TGTGCCAGCAGTTTTGAGGGGACAGGGAGGAACGAGCAGTACTTC. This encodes CASSFEGTGRNEQYF.

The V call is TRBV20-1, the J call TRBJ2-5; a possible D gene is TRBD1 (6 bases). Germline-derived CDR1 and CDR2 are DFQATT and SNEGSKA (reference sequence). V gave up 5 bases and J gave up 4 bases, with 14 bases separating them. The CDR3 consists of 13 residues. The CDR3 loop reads CSAGARGRETQYF. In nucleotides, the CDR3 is TGCAGTGCTGGAGCCAGGGGAAGAGAGACCCAGTACTTC.

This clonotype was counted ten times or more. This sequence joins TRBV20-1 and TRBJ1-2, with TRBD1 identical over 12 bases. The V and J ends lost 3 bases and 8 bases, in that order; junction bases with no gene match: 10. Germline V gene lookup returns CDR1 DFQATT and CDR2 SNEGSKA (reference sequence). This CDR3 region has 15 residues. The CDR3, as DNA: TGCAGTGCTAGGATCTTCGGGACAGGGGGCGTCGGCTACACCTTC. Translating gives CSARIFGTGGVGYTF.